This TCR beta chain was observed in a study of T-cell reconstitution after alpha-beta-depleted transplantation in children. The ends were cut back, 6 bases at V and 3 bases at J, with 12 bases in the middle. Germline CDR1 reads MNHEY; CDR2 reads SVGEGT. This CDR3 spans 13 amino acids. A TCRbeta library incorporating unique molecular identifiers was prepared. TCRdb re-derived calls from the PCR reads in MiXCR, one entry per CDR3 protein. The sample records approximately 1,000,000 distinct CDR3 sequences, around 30% being singletons. This clonotype turned up a few times. This specimen was PBMCs, mostly from graft donor cells, taken 360 days after TCRalphabeta/CD19-depleted stem cell transplant. The chain employs TRBV6-2 or TRBV6-3 and TRBJ2-7; a weak D match, TRBD1 (5 bases). The origin of this receptor is a boy younger than two who had a stem cell transplant for SCID, so the T cells may come from the graft donor. For the CDR3, the DNA is TGTGCCAGCAGAAAAGGGGTCAACTACGAGCAGTACTTC. The encoded protein is CASRKGVNYEQYF.